This T cell receptor (beta chain) was sequenced during a study of shared clonotypes between healthy human individuals. Comment on this clone: Its matching antigen is unknown.

CD45RO negativity and positive selection for CCR7 defined naive CD8 cells, a population that excluded terminally differentiated effector memory CD45RA+ cells. Profiled with immunoSEQ multiplex PCR; TCRdb holds only in-frame clones, not every one. This sample yields about 2 million clones, of which over 85% are seen a single time; 0.85% to 1.3% belongs to the top ten. Trimming at V came to 6 bases and at J to 5 bases, leaving 6 bases not matched to a gene. Germline V lookup: CDR1 MNHEY, CDR2 SVGAGI. This CDR3 is 14 amino acids long. Study conclusions and caveats: Clonotype sharing among the donors was expected to vary with sequencing depth.

The clonotype comes from a man aged 18 to 30 in good health. Material for sequencing was naive CD8+ T cells sorted from blood. The rearrangement links TRBV6-5 to TRBJ2-1; 8 bases agree with TRBD2. This CDR3 is CASSPTSGNNEQFF. The CDR3 nucleotides are TGTGCCAGCAGCCCTACTAGCGGCAACAATGAGCAGTTCTTC.